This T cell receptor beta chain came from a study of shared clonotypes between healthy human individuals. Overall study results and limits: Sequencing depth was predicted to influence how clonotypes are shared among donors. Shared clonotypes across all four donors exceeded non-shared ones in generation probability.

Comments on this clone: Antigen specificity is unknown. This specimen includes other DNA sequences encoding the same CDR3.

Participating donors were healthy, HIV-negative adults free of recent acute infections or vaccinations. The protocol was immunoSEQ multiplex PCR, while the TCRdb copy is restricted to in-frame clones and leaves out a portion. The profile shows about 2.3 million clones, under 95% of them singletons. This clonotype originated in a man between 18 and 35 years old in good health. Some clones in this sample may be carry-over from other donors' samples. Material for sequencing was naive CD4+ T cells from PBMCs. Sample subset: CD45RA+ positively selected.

As DNA, the CDR3 is TGCGCCAGCAGCTTAGGACAGCCCACAGATACGCAGTATTTT. Translation: CASSLGQPTDTQYF. The rearrangement joins TRBV5-1 to TRBJ2-3, with D maybe TRBD1 (6 bases). V shed 2 bases and J shed 2 bases, with 9 bases lying between them. Per the germline V gene, CDR1 is SGHRS and CDR2 is YFSETQ. The CDR3 spans 14 residues.